The 3 T cell receptor beta chains given below trace back to one sample, sequenced in a study of T cell repertoires in cytomegalovirus infection. A single record per CDR3 protein comes from TCRdb applying MiXCR to the reads. The repertoire consists of over 85,000 distinct CDR3 sequences, with more than 15% occurring once and the leading ten covering 8%. The sample comprised PBMCs. These TCRs come from a human donor in good health (CMV status not recorded). Some clones in this sample may be carry-over from other donors' samples.

This chain uses TRBV6-2 or TRBV6-3 with TRBJ2-3, with D maybe TRBD2 (5 bases). In germline, CDR1 is MNHEY, CDR2 SVGEGT. V was clipped by 6 bases and J by 0 bases, with 7 bases between them. The CDR3 is made up of 13 amino acids. Here the CDR3 reads CASRAASTDTQYF. CDR3 in DNA: TGTGCCAGCAGAGCGGCTAGCACAGATACGCAGTATTTT.

The V and J genes are TRBV12-3 or TRBV12-4 and TRBJ1-5; 8 bases are shared with TRBD1. This CDR3 has 23 amino acids. The trim removed 3 bases at V and 0 bases at J, leaving 25 bases unmatched. CDR3: CASSFGLSLDGQGNIDSNQPQHF. In DNA, the CDR3 is TGTGCCAGCAGTTTTGGCCTATCTCTCGACGGACAGGGAAACATTGATAGCAATCAGCCCCAGCATTTT.

The rearrangement links TRBV6-1 to TRBJ2-2; possible D gene TRBD2, 6 bases. CDR3 length: 15 amino acids. V shed 4 bases and J shed 5 bases, with 14 bases lying between them. Germline V gene sequence: CDR1 MNHNS, CDR2 SASEGT. The CDR3 spells CASSGGDSRTGELFF. The CDR3 nucleotides are TGTGCCAGCAGTGGGGGGGACTCTCGAACCGGGGAGCTGTTTTTT.